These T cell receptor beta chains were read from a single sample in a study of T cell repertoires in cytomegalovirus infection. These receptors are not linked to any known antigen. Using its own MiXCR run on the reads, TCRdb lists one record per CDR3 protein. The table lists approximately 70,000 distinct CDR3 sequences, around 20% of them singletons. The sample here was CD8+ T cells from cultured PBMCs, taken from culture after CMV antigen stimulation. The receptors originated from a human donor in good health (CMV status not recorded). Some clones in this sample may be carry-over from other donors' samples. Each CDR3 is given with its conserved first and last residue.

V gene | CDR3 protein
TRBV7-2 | CASSLGRPSSYNEQFF
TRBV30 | CAWRKAGGPYNEQFF
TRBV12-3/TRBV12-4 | CASSFGGRSNQPQHF
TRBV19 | CASSARQGARTGELFF
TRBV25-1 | CASSEGGEYNEQFF
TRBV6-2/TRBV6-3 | CASQYRDRRNTGELFF
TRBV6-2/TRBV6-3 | CASSYTVAGGPDTQYF
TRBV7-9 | CASSSAGQGGEKLFF
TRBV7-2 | CASSEWLKDRDYEQYF
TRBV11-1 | CASSLGTSGGRYEQYF
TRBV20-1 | CSAPGDRETQYF
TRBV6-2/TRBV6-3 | CASSLLLRAGANVLTF
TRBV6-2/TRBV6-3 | CASSYVQILNTEAFF
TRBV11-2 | CAISPRGALDTQYF
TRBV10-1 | CASSRLTNEQFF
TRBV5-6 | CASSSMTSGAETQYF
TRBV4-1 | CASSQDLTGDQPQHF
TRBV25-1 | CASSEPDRVYEQYF
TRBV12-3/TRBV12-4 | CASSWGQGSYNEQFF
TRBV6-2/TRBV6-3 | CASSLPYNIQYF
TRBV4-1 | CASSQSGRDYTEAFF
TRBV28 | CASSSHYRGETQYF
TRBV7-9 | CASSLSSGNTIYF
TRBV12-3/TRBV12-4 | CASSPHPNQPQHF
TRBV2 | CATSVGGASGNTIYF
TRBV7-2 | CASETAGTGIGEQYF
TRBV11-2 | CASSVTSAGWNTGELFF
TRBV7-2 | CASSFPRTGISNYGYTF
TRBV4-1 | CASSPRGSNQPQHF
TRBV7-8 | CASSLPGQGAQRNIQYF
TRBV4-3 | CASSLMVESYNEQFF